A selection of T cell receptor beta chains follows, all from one sample in a study of blood T cell repertoires in COVID-19. Generated by immunoSEQ multiplex PCR, the TCRdb table keeps only in-frame clones and is missing some. The repertoire holds roughly 250,000 clones, with less than 85% as singletons. Sequencing was performed on peripheral blood. These receptors were obtained from a woman aged 80 or over with active or convalescent COVID-19. Both conserved end residues are part of each CDR3. The D gene is left open where the match is weak. Size values are once, few and many counts, or a class for expanded clones, and some rows have none.

d_call	clone_size	j_call	v_call	cdr3_aa	cdr3_nt
NA	NA	TRBJ1-6	TRBV5-4	CASSLGIGQGKGFSPLHF	TGTGCCAGCAGCCTCGGGATAGGGCAGGGGAAGGGTTTTTCACCCCTCCACTTT
TRBD2	NA	TRBJ2-1	TRBV19	CASSSLAGESYNEQFF	TGTGCCAGTAGTTCATTAGCGGGAGAGTCCTACAATGAGCAGTTCTTC
NA	once	TRBJ1-6	TRBV6-5	CASSYRRQSNNSPLHF	TGTGCCAGCAGTTATCGACGACAGTCGAATAATTCACCCCTCCACTTT
NA	NA	TRBJ1-5	TRBV4-1	CASSQQGRFQPQHF	TGCGCCAGCAGCCAGCAGGGTAGGTTTCAGCCCCAGCATTTT
TRBD1	once	TRBJ2-2	TRBV18	CASSPIQGAAGGELFF	TGTGCCAGCTCACCTATACAGGGGGCTGCTGGCGGGGAGCTGTTTTTT
NA	once	TRBJ1-3	TRBV3-1/TRBV3-2	CASSQGWGASGNTIYF	TGTGCCAGCAGCCAAGGATGGGGAGCCTCTGGAAACACCATATATTTT
NA	NA	TRBJ2-1	TRBV11-2	CASSLESLQQFF	TGTGCCAGCAGCTTAGAGTCCCTTCAGCAGTTCTTC
NA	NA	TRBJ2-1	TRBV21-1	CATGQGGHEQFF	TGTGCCACCGGACAGGGGGGCCATGAGCAGTTCTTC
TRBD1	NA	TRBJ2-7	TRBV19	CASSISPGQGYYEQYF	TGTGCCAGTAGTATTTCACCGGGACAGGGGTATTACGAGCAGTACTTC
TRBD1	NA	TRBJ2-3	TRBV7-9	CASSLVTGTRDTQYF	TGTGCCAGCAGCTTAGTGACAGGGACCAGGGATACGCAGTATTTT
NA	NA	TRBJ1-1	TRBV29-1	CSGLGPLGGAFF	TGCAGCGGGTTGGGACCGCTCGGGGGAGCTTTCTTT
NA	once	TRBJ1-1	TRBV11-2	CASSSTRTGNTEAFF	TGTGCCAGCAGCTCGACTCGGACTGGGAACACTGAAGCTTTCTTT
NA	NA	TRBJ2-5	TRBV5-1	CASSKLVPGGAYQETQYF	TGCGCCAGCAGCAAGCTAGTTCCCGGGGGAGCTTACCAAGAGACCCAGTACTTC
NA	NA	TRBJ1-2	TRBV5-6	CASSLGRPWDGYTF	TGTGCCAGCAGCCTGGGGCGGCCCTGGGATGGCTACACCTTC
TRBD1	NA	TRBJ1-2	TRBV7-9	CASSLPGQAYGYTF	TGTGCCAGCAGCTTACCGGGACAGGCCTATGGCTACACCTTC
TRBD1	NA	TRBJ2-3	TRBV3-1/TRBV3-2	CASSRMGQISTDTQYF	TGTGCCAGCAGCCGTATGGGACAGATTAGCACAGATACGCAGTATTTT
NA	few	TRBJ1-1	TRBV24-1	CATSDSLNTEAFF	TGTGCCACCAGTGACAGTCTGAACACTGAAGCTTTCTTT
NA	NA	TRBJ1-4	TRBV18	CASSPRREDEKLFF	TGTGCCAGCTCACCACGCAGGGAAGACGAAAAACTGTTTTTT
TRBD1	few	TRBJ1-5	TRBV5-1	CASSLDGQVGSQPQHF	TGCGCCAGCAGCTTGGACGGACAGGTGGGTAGTCAGCCCCAGCATTTT
TRBD1	NA	TRBJ2-1	TRBV3-1/TRBV3-2	CASSRLGTGNNEQFF	TGTGCCAGCAGCCGCCTTGGGACAGGGAACAATGAGCAGTTCTTC
TRBD1	NA	TRBJ2-5	TRBV7-9	CASSSSGGLETQYF	TGTGCCAGCAGCTCCTCAGGGGGCCTGGAGACCCAGTACTTC
NA	NA	TRBJ1-6	TRBV2	CASSENSNSPLHF	TGTGCCAGCAGTGAAAACTCCAATTCACCCCTCCACTTT
NA	NA	TRBJ1-2	TRBV2	CASSERQGNYYGYTF	TGTGCCAGCAGTGAAAGGCAGGGGAATTACTATGGCTACACCTTC
NA	NA	TRBJ1-6	TRBV2	CASTGEGTYNSPLHF	TGTGCCAGCACAGGGGAGGGGACCTATAATTCACCCCTCCACTTT
TRBD1	NA	TRBJ2-2	TRBV7-2	CASSRRQGANTGELFF	TGTGCCAGCAGCCGTCGACAGGGGGCAAACACCGGGGAGCTGTTTTTT
NA	few	TRBJ1-6	TRBV4-2	CASSQERGGASPLHF	TGTGCCAGCAGCCAAGAGAGAGGGGGAGCTTCACCCCTCCACTTT
NA	NA	TRBJ2-2	TRBV3-1/TRBV3-2	CASSQAQGYGELFF	TGTGCCAGCAGCCAAGCGCAGGGATACGGGGAGCTGTTTTTT
TRBD1	NA	TRBJ1-5	TRBV18	CASSGGQGDGRPQHF	TGTGCCAGCTCCGGAGGACAGGGTGATGGTAGACCCCAGCATTTT
TRBD1	NA	TRBJ1-4	TRBV2	CASSTGQGKWEKLFF	TGTGCCAGCAGTACAGGACAGGGAAAGTGGGAAAAACTGTTTTTT
TRBD1	NA	TRBJ1-2	TRBV2	CASSLLDPGQENGYTF	TGTGCCAGCAGTCTTCTTGACCCGGGACAGGAAAATGGCTACACCTTC